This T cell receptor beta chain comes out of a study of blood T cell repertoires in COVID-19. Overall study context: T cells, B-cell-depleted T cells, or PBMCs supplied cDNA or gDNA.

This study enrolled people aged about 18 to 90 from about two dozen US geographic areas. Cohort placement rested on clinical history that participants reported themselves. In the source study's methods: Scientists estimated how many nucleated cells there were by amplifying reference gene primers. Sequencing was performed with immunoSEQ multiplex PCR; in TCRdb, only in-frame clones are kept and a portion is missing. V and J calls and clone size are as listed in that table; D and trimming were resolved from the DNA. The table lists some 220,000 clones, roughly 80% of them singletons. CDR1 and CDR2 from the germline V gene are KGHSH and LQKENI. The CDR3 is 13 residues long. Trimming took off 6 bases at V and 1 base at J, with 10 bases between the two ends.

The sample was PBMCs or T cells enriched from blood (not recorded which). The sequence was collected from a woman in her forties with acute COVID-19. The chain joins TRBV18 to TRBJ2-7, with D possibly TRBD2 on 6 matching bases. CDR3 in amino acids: CASSQGTSYEQYF. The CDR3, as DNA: TGTGCCAGCTCCCAAGGGACTTCCTACGAGCAGTACTTC. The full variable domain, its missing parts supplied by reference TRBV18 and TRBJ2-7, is NAGVMQNPRHLVRRRGQEARLRCSPMKGHSHVYWYRQLPEEGLKFMVYLQKENIIDESGMPKERFSAEFPKEGPSILRIQQVVRGDSAAYFCASSQGTSYEQYFGPGTRLTVT.